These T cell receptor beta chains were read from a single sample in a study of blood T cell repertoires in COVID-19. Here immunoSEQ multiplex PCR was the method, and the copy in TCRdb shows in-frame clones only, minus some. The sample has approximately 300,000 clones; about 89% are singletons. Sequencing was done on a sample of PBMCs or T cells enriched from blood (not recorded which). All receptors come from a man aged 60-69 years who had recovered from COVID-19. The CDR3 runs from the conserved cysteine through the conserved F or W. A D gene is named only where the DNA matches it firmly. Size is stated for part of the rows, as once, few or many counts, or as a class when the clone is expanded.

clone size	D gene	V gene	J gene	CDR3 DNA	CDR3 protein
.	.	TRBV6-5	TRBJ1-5	TGTGCCAGCAGGCCCAGGGAGGGTTTCAATCAGCCCCAGCATTTT	CASRPREGFNQPQHF
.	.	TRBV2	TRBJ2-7	TGTGCCAGCAGTGACTTTTGGCTAGCACCCTCAACCTTCTACGAGCAGTACTTC	CASSDFWLAPSTFYEQYF
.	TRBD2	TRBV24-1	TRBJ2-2	TGTGCCACCAGTGGACTAGCGGGTCACACCGGGGAGCTGTTTTTT	CATSGLAGHTGELFF
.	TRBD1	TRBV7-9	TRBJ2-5	TGTGCCAGCAGCTTTACAGGGGGACTGGGCGGGACCCAGTACTTC	CASSFTGGLGGTQYF
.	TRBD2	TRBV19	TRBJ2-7	TGTGCCAGCCAGAGCGGGAGGGCCCGCGAGCAGTACTTC	CASQSGRAREQYF
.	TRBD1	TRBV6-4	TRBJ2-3	TGTGCCAGCAGGGGACAGGCAGGGGCAGATACGCAGTATTTT	CASRGQAGADTQYF
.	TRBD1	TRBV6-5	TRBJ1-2	TGTGCCAGCAGTTATGGGGGGGGACAGGTCAACTATGGCTACACCTTC	CASSYGGGQVNYGYTF
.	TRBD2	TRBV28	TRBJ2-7	TGTGCCAGCAGTTTCCCTTTCGGGACTAGCGGGAGTGGAGGGTACGAGCAGTACTTC	CASSFPFGTSGSGGYEQYF
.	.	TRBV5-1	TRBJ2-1	TGCGCCAGCAGCTTGTTTGGCGGGATCGATGAGCAGTTCTTC	CASSLFGGIDEQFF
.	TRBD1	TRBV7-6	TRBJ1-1	TGTGCCAGCAGCCGATTCAACAGGGGGCCCGAGGGGGCTTTCTTT	CASSRFNRGPEGAFF
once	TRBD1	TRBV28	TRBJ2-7	TGTGCCAGCAGAGAGACAGGGAGTACAGTCTACGAGCAGTACTTC	CASRETGSTVYEQYF